The present T cell receptor beta chain was sequenced within a study of cytotoxic CD8 clonotypes in ibrutinib-treated CLL (dated by TCRdb to the early 2020s). Regarding the research as a whole: The cohort included some 14 treatment-naive and 11 to 12 relapsed/refractory patients; some 18 were IGHV unmutated. On average, each sample yielded about 250,000 productive templates and over 90,000 productive rearrangements. Samples at response were collected after a median of approximately twelve months of treatment, with a range of roughly 6 to 40 months. Cryopreserved peripheral blood mononuclear cells were collected at three points: before therapy, at response, and at either sustained remission or disease progression. Partial responses were observed in roughly 24 patients and complete responses in 2; after a median follow-up of about 69 months, remission was maintained in some 14 patients and progression was observed in approximately twelve. Of the 80 to 95 participants in the trial, 26 had longitudinal samples available. Every remission and progressive disease sample was obtained while ibrutinib was still being received by the patients.

The research as a whole found: Public clonotypes were rare and either contracted or stayed stable during treatment, and the rise in clonality at ibrutinib response reflected the expansion of private clonotypes. Clonality rose at ibrutinib response, remained stable during sustained remission, and dropped back toward baseline at progression. At baseline, clonality was higher than in age-matched healthy donors and showed a strong correlation with circulating CD8+ T-cell counts. Sustained-remission and progressing patients did not have matched sampling times, and lymph node repertoires were not examined.

Reading from cysteine to phenylalanine, the CDR3 counts 12 amino acids. Only the CDR3 DNA is retained, 36 bases long and in frame from the first base. As regards this clone: The clone's antigen remains unknown. Per-base quality was not reported, and no clone a single base away is much larger than it.

On a MiSeq, deep resolution sequencing aimed for a depth between 1 in 1 million and 1 in 200,000 T cells, with each clonotype covered about 9.2x on average. The immunoSEQ hsTCRB Kit was used to generate the TCR beta libraries. The paper's processing steps were these. Data were analyzed with ImmunoSEQ Data Assistant and ImmunoSEQ Analyzer, with V, D and J genes assigned per IMGT definitions. Clonality, which ranges from 0 to 1, was calculated by subtracting the normalized Shannon entropy of productive rearrangement frequencies from one. Public clonotype analysis was restricted to overrepresented clonotypes comprising at least 0.05% of each patient's repertoire. Repertoires from about a dozen age-matched healthy donors in immuneACCESS were used as clonality controls. The clones in this table, taken by TCRdb from immuneACCESS, are in-frame only. Not every clone is retained; where verified, under half of the shortfall comes from an unresolved V gene, and the cause of the rest is unknown. V and J calls and clone size are those listed in that table; D and trimming were worked out from the DNA. The sample table shows about 63,000 clones, and about three quarters are seen once. The ten largest clonotypes hold 43% of the sample.

The time point label of this sample denotes: 12 to 13 months on ibrutinib. For TCR beta library preparation, roughly 2 micrograms of genomic DNA were isolated from cryopreserved PBMCs. High-throughput TCR beta sequencing was performed on longitudinal blood samples from CLL patients receiving ibrutinib monotherapy. Patients were enrolled in a phase 2 open-label single-center ibrutinib monotherapy trial. The sample in question was PBMCs, obtained after 12 months of ibrutinib treatment. Recombination joined TRBV21-1 with TRBJ2-7. TRBV21-1 is given as a pseudogene. The TCR comes from a human donor with chronic lymphocytic leukemia. The sequenced DNA is TGTGCCAGCACCGCAAGGAACTACGAGCAGTACTTC. Translated, it gives CASTARNYEQYF.